This T cell receptor beta chain was sequenced for a study of metastatic and nonmetastatic thyroid tumors. Study details: The authors compared repertoires across blood and tumor or nodule tissue from malignant and benign thyroid patients. Study results and limitations: Reported TCR beta diversity, measured in blood and tumor, was significantly higher for malignant thyroid tumors than for benign nodules.

Until they underwent thyroid surgery, no patient had received any treatment. Germline-derived CDR1 and CDR2 are SGHTA and FQGTGA. The CDR3 has 16 residues. The V and J ends lost 5 bases and 0 bases respectively, with 14 bases between them. TCRdb reprocessed the PCR reads using MiXCR. The sample consists of around 15,000 clones, about 24% of them appearing once. There are many counts of this clone. Its antigen is undetermined. Sample: tumor tissue. The chain uses TRBV7-3 and TRBJ2-1; D uncertain. This sequence originates from a male donor with papillary thyroid cancer or a benign thyroid nodule (not recorded which). Some clones in this sample may be carry-over from other donors' samples. The CDR3 sequence: CASSPPGSSSYNEQFF. In DNA, the CDR3 is TGTGCCAGCAGCCCCCCGGGCTCCAGCTCCTACAATGAGCAGTTCTTC. The full variable domain, with the rest looked up from reference TRBV7-3 and TRBJ2-1, is GAGVSQTPSNKVTEKGKYVELRCDPISGHTALYWYRQSLGQGPEFLIYFQGTGAADDSGLPNDRFFAVRPEGSVSTLKIQRTERGDSAVYLCASSPPGSSSYNEQFFGPGTRLTVL.